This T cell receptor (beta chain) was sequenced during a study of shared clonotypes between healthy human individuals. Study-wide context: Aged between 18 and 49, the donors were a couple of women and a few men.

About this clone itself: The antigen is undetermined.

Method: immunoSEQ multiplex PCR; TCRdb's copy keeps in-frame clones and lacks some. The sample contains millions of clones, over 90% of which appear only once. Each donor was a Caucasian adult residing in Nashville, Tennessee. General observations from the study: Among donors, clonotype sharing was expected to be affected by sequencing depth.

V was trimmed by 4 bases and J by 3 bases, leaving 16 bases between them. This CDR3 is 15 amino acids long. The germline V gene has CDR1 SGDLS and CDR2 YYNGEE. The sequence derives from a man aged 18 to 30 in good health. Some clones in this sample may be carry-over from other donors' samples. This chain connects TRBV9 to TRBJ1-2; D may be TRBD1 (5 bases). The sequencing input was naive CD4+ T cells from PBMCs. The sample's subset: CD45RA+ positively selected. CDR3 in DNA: TGTGCCAGCAGCCCTAGACAGATTGTAGACTATGGCTACACCTTC. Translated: CASSPRQIVDYGYTF.